Below, 5 T cell receptor beta chains from the same sample are listed, as sequenced in a study of OX40 agonist ivuxolimab in advanced cancers. Method: immunoSEQ multiplex PCR; TCRdb's copy keeps in-frame clones and lacks some. The table includes roughly 53,000 clones, around nine tenths detected once. Source: CD4+ or CD8+ T cells sorted from blood, taken in a trial of the OX40 agonist ivuxolimab. The receptors originated from an adult with an advanced solid tumor such as melanoma, head and neck, liver or kidney cancer.

The chain employs TRBV5-1 and TRBJ1-4; maybe TRBD1 (6 bases). The CDR3 spans 16 residues. CDR1 is SGHRS, CDR2 YFSETQ, per germline. V shed 3 bases and J shed 0 bases, with 12 bases lying between them. In DNA form, the CDR3 reads TGCGCCAGCAGCTACTCAGGGGCTCCAACTAATGAAAAACTGTTTTTT. Translated: CASSYSGAPTNEKLFF.

This clone was counted between two and nine times. The genes are TRBV11-2 and TRBJ1-1, with a possible D match to TRBD1 (6 bases). CDR1 is SGHAT, CDR2 FQNNGV, per germline. CDR3 length: 15 amino acids. V lost 5 bases and J 4 bases, leaving 17 bases between the germline ends. DNA for the CDR3: TGTGCCAGCAGCCAGTGGGACACACCAGGCACTGAAGCTTTCTTT. Protein sequence: CASSQWDTPGTEAFF.

The V call is TRBV5-4, the J call TRBJ2-1, with 14 positions matching TRBD2. Per germline, CDR1 SGHNT and CDR2 YYREEE (reference sequence). The CDR3 covers 18 residues. J lost 1 base, V lost 4 bases, and 7 bases had no gene match. The CDR3, as DNA: TGTGCCAGCAGCCCGGGACTAGCGGGAGCTGGGTCCTACAATGAGCAGTTCTTC. Translating gives CASSPGLAGAGSYNEQFF.

The chain joins TRBV6-5 to TRBJ1-1; a possible D gene is TRBD1 (5 bases). Germline assignment: CDR1 MNHEY and CDR2 SVGAGI. Trimming removed 2 bases from V and 2 bases from J, with 15 bases in between. The CDR3 consists of 16 residues. This CDR3 is CASSYAWGRTNTEAFF. The CDR3 bases are TGTGCCAGCAGTTACGCCTGGGGACGGACCAACACTGAAGCTTTCTTT.

With regard to this clone: The junction does not match germline at one end; this may be a read error. The same CDR3 also results from other DNA sequences found in this sample. The chain couples TRBV2 to TRBJ2-7; 8 bases agree with TRBD1. The V gene's germline CDR1 is SNHLY and CDR2 FYNNEI. The CDR3 consists of 13 residues. The CDR3 nucleotides read TGCGCCAGCACGCAAGACAGGGGCCGCGAGCAGTACTTC. Its protein is CASTQDRGREQYF. The variable domain in full, completed from reference TRBV2 and TRBJ2-7, reads EPEVTQTPSHQVTQMGQEVILRCVPISNHLYFYWYRQILGQKVEFLVSFYNNEISEKSEIFDDQFSVERPDGSNFTLKIRSTKLEDSAMYFCASTQDRGREQYFGPGTRLTVT.